These T cell receptor beta chains were read from a single sample in a study of vaccination effects on CD4 cells after COVID-19. These TCRs are of unknown antigen specificity. TCRdb keeps only in-frame clones here, not all; method: immunoSEQ multiplex PCR. The data show tens of thousands of clones, 75% to 80% seen once. This specimen consisted of CD4+ T cells from PBMCs cultured with SARS-CoV-2 spike peptides, obtained after COVID-19 vaccination. Receptors were obtained from a human donor who received a COVID-19 vaccine. Some clones in this sample may be carry-over from other donors' samples. Both conserved end residues are part of each CDR3. D genes are given only for firm matches. Not every row has a clone size; where given, it reads once, few, many or a size class.

V	size	D	J	CDR3	DNA
TRBV11-3	-	-	TRBJ2-2	CASSLDVGGELFF	TGTGCCAGCAGCTTAGATGTGGGCGGGGAGCTGTTTTTT
TRBV7-2	-	TRBD2	TRBJ2-1	CASSPSSGRYNEQFF	TGTGCCAGCAGCCCCAGTAGCGGGCGCTACAATGAGCAGTTCTTC
TRBV29-1	-	-	TRBJ2-1	CSVGQSSYNEQFF	TGCAGCGTCGGACAGAGCTCCTACAATGAGCAGTTCTTC
TRBV18	-	-	TRBJ1-5	CASSPGTTGNQPQHF	TGTGCCAGCTCACCAGGGACAACCGGAAATCAGCCCCAGCATTTT
TRBV18	-	-	TRBJ1-6	CASSPRPGLGSESPLHF	TGTGCCAGCTCACCACGTCCAGGGCTGGGTTCGGAATCACCCCTCCACTTT
TRBV19	-	TRBD1	TRBJ1-2	CASSLNSGTGAPYGYTF	TGTGCCAGTAGTCTTAACTCCGGGACAGGAGCTCCCTATGGCTACACCTTC
TRBV14	-	-	TRBJ2-3	CASNGQITDTQYF	TGTGCCAGCAATGGTCAGATCACAGATACGCAGTATTTT
TRBV7-8	-	TRBD1	TRBJ1-1	CASTRQGLNTEAFF	TGTGCCAGCACCCGACAGGGGTTGAACACTGAAGCTTTCTTT
TRBV27	-	TRBD1	TRBJ1-5	CASSLDRASNQPQHF	TGTGCCAGCAGCCTGGACAGGGCGAGCAATCAGCCCCAGCATTTT
TRBV11-2	-	-	TRBJ2-1	CASSLDNRMLRDNEQFF	TGTGCCAGCAGCTTAGATAACCGGATGCTAAGGGACAATGAGCAGTTCTTC
TRBV28	-	-	TRBJ2-2	CASSYRNRELFF	TGTGCCAGCAGCTACAGGAATCGGGAGCTGTTTTTT
TRBV5-4	-	-	TRBJ2-6	CASSLARGANVLTF	TGTGCCAGCAGCTTAGCTCGTGGGGCCAACGTCCTGACTTTC
TRBV11-3	-	TRBD1	TRBJ1-2	CASSNRGYGYTF	TGTGCCAGCTCGAACAGGGGTTATGGCTACACCTTC
TRBV5-1	few	-	TRBJ2-3	CASSLETDTQYF	TGCGCCAGCAGCTTGGAGACAGATACGCAGTATTTT
TRBV5-1	-	-	TRBJ1-2	CASSLLPGTDYGYTF	TGCGCCAGCAGCTTGCTCCCAGGGACCGACTATGGCTACACCTTC
TRBV19	-	TRBD2	TRBJ2-5	CASSIRTSGGPQETQYF	TGTGCCAGTAGTATAAGGACTAGCGGGGGGCCCCAAGAGACCCAGTACTTC
TRBV5-1	-	TRBD2	TRBJ2-1	CASSSGLAGGPNEQFF	TGCGCCAGCAGCTCCGGACTAGCGGGGGGGCCGAATGAGCAGTTCTTC
TRBV14	-	-	TRBJ1-1	CASSQAGMNTEAFF	TGTGCCAGCAGCCAAGCGGGCATGAACACTGAAGCTTTCTTT
TRBV18	few	TRBD1	TRBJ1-6	CASSPQGANSPLHF	TGTGCCAGCTCACCACAGGGGGCGAACTCACCCCTCCACTTT
TRBV5-1	-	TRBD1	TRBJ2-5	CASSQQGNQETQYF	TGCGCCAGCAGCCAACAGGGGAACCAAGAGACCCAGTACTTC
TRBV3-1/TRBV3-2	-	TRBD2	TRBJ2-1	CASSHLAGEHNEQFF	TGTGCCAGCAGCCACCTAGCGGGGGAACACAATGAGCAGTTCTTC
TRBV18	-	TRBD2	TRBJ2-6	CASSPPGGGTSGANVLTF	TGTGCCAGCTCACCACCTGGCGGGGGAACCTCTGGGGCCAACGTCCTGACTTTC
TRBV24-1	-	-	TRBJ2-5	CATSDSGREKETQYF	TGTGCCACCAGTGATTCGGGCAGGGAAAAAGAGACCCAGTACTTC
TRBV7-9	-	-	TRBJ2-1	CASSSENRVTMSNEQFF	TGTGCCAGCAGCTCAGAGAACAGGGTGACTATGAGCAATGAGCAGTTCTTC
TRBV14	-	TRBD2	TRBJ2-5	CASSHAPAGRETQYF	TGTGCCAGCAGCCACGCTCCAGCGGGGCGGGAGACCCAGTACTTC
TRBV28	-	-	TRBJ2-3	CASSFQGSDTQYF	TGTGCCAGCAGTTTCCAGGGCTCAGATACGCAGTATTTT
TRBV3-1/TRBV3-2	once	-	TRBJ1-6	CASSQEGYSPLHF	TGTGCCAGCAGCCAAGAGGGGTATTCACCCCTCCACTTT
TRBV9	-	-	TRBJ2-1	CASSSRMNEQFF	TGTGCCAGCAGCTCCCGGATGAATGAGCAGTTCTTC
TRBV18	-	-	TRBJ1-3	CASSPAGYSNSGNTIYF	TGTGCCAGCTCCCCGGCCGGGTACTCTAACTCTGGAAACACCATATATTTT
TRBV5-1	-	-	TRBJ2-4	CASSSRASGDIQYF	TGCGCCAGCAGCAGCCGGGCCTCGGGGGACATTCAGTACTTC
TRBV15	-	-	TRBJ2-5	CATSRDRGLETQYF	TGTGCCACCAGCAGAGACAGGGGTTTGGAGACCCAGTACTTC
TRBV30	-	-	TRBJ1-5	CAWSSWGLTGQPQHF	TGTGCCTGGAGTTCTTGGGGGCTCACGGGGCAGCCCCAGCATTTT
TRBV6-5	-	-	TRBJ2-3	CAGRGRGTDTQYF	TGTGCCGGCCGGGGGCGCGGCACAGATACGCAGTATTTT
TRBV6-4	-	-	TRBJ2-5	CASRNSPGETQYF	TGTGCCAGCAGGAATTCGCCGGGGGAGACCCAGTACTTC
TRBV15	medium-sized	-	TRBJ2-6	CATSRDRGASGANVLTF	TGTGCCACCAGCAGAGATCGCGGAGCCTCTGGGGCCAACGTCCTGACTTTC
TRBV11-2	-	TRBD1	TRBJ2-6	CASSLQGAGANVLTF	TGTGCCAGCAGCCTGCAGGGGGCTGGGGCCAACGTCCTGACTTTC
TRBV11-3	-	TRBD2	TRBJ2-3	CASPCCRGGADTQYF	TGTGCCAGCCCTTGCTGTCGGGGGGGCGCAGATACGCAGTATTTT
TRBV7-2	-	-	TRBJ1-4	CASSLMAAGNEKLFF	TGTGCCAGCAGCTTAATGGCGGCGGGAAATGAAAAACTGTTTTTT
TRBV5-6	once	-	TRBJ2-5	CASSRAGTQYF	TGTGCCAGCAGCCGCGCGGGGACCCAGTACTTC
TRBV19	-	-	TRBJ1-5	CASSAYVPGHQPQHF	TGTGCCAGTAGTGCCTACGTCCCAGGGCATCAGCCCCAGCATTTT
TRBV5-5	-	-	TRBJ1-3	CASSSETTGYSGNTIYF	TGTGCCAGCAGCTCCGAAACAACAGGTTACTCTGGAAACACCATATATTTT
TRBV7-2	-	-	TRBJ2-1	CASSSQGIEQFF	TGTGCCAGCAGTTCACAGGGAATCGAACAGTTCTTC
TRBV7-8	-	-	TRBJ1-4	CASSSKNAGEKLFF	TGTGCCAGCAGCTCTAAAAATGCGGGTGAAAAACTGTTTTTT
TRBV11-2	-	-	TRBJ1-1	CASSLRTMNTEAFF	TGTGCCAGCAGCTTGCGAACCATGAACACTGAAGCTTTCTTT
TRBV18	few	-	TRBJ1-3	CASSFAGTSGNTIYF	TGTGCCAGCTCGTTCGCAGGGACTTCTGGAAACACCATATATTTT
TRBV29-1	-	-	TRBJ2-5	CSVNREIGETQYF	TGCAGCGTGAACAGGGAAATAGGGGAGACCCAGTACTTC
TRBV30	-	TRBD2	TRBJ2-1	CAWSAGGPYNEQFF	TGTGCCTGGAGTGCGGGGGGGCCGTACAATGAGCAGTTCTTC
TRBV4-3	few	-	TRBJ1-2	CASSQEGSTVYGYTF	TGCGCCAGCAGCCAAGAAGGGAGTACAGTCTATGGCTACACCTTC
TRBV6-2/TRBV6-3	-	-	TRBJ2-3	CASSYGAASTDTQYF	TGTGCCAGCAGTTACGGGGCGGCTAGCACAGATACGCAGTATTTT
TRBV9	-	-	TRBJ1-2	CASSVDVGGGYTF	TGTGCCAGCAGCGTAGACGTGGGTGGAGGCTACACCTTC
TRBV10-3	-	-	TRBJ2-5	CAISDTGTPEGETQYF	TGTGCCATCAGCGACACCGGGACCCCGGAGGGAGAGACCCAGTACTTC
TRBV6-5	-	TRBD2	TRBJ2-2	CASSYFDRGGGGELFF	TGTGCCAGCAGTTACTTCGACAGAGGCGGGGGCGGGGAGCTGTTTTTT
TRBV18	-	-	TRBJ1-2	CASSPSEQELNYGYTF	TGTGCCAGCTCACCATCTGAGCAGGAACTTAACTATGGCTACACCTTC
TRBV7-2	-	-	TRBJ2-3	CASSVQGSTDTQYF	TGTGCCAGCAGCGTCCAGGGGAGCACAGATACGCAGTATTTT
TRBV5-4	once	-	TRBJ2-1	CASSFGGAYNEQFF	TGTGCCAGCAGCTTCGGGGGAGCCTACAATGAGCAGTTCTTC